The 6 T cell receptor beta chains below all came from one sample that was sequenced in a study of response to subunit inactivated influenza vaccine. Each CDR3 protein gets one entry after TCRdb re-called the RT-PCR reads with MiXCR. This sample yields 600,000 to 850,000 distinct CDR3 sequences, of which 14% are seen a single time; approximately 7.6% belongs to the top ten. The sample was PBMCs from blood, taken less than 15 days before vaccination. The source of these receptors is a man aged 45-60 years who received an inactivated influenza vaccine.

Here the CDR3 DNA reads TGTGCCACCAGCACGACGGACAGGGATCCGAGCAATCAGCCCCAGCATTTT. This encodes CATSTTDRDPSNQPQHF. The chain has TRBV15 and TRBJ1-5; 8 bases are a match to TRBD1. V lost 4 bases and J lost 1; bases outside the gene matches: 9. This CDR3 is built from 17 residues. The germline CDR1 and CDR2 sequences are LNHNV and YYDKDF (reference sequence). The full variable domain, rest sourced from reference TRBV15 and TRBJ1-5, is DAMVIQNPRYQVTQFGKPVTLSCSQTLNHNVMYWYQQKSSQAPKLLFHYYDKDFNNEADTPDNFQSRRPNTSFCFLDIRSPGLGDTAMYLCATSTTDRDPSNQPQHFGDGTRLSIL.

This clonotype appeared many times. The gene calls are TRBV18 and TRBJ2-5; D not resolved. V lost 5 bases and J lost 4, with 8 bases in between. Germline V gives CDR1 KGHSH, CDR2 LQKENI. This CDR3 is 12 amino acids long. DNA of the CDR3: TGTGCCAGCTCAGGAATTGGAGAGACCCAGTACTTC. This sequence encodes CASSGIGETQYF.

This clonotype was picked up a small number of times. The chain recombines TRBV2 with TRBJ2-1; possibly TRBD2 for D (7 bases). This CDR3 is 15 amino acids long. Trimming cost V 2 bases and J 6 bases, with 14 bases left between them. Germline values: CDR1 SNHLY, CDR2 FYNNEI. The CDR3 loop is CASSEKGGSFNEQFF. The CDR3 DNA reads TGTGCCAGCAGTGAAAAGGGGGGGTCTTTCAATGAGCAGTTCTTC.

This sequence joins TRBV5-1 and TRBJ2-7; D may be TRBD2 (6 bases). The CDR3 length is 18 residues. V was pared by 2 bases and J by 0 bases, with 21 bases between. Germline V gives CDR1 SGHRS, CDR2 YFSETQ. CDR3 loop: CASSFGSLAAGSSYEQYF. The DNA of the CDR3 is TGCGCCAGCAGCTTTGGTTCCCTTGCGGCGGGGAGCTCCTACGAGCAGTACTTC.

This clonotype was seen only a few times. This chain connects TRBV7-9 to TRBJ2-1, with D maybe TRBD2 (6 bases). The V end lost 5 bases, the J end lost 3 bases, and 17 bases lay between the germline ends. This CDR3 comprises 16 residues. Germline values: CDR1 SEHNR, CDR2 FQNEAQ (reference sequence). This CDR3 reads CASSPQTGSLYNEQFF. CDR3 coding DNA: TGTGCCAGCAGCCCGCAGACCGGGAGTCTCTACAATGAGCAGTTCTTC.

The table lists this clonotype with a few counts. The CDR3 sequence is CASSFLAGALQNEQFF. The CDR3 DNA follows: TGTGCCAGCAGCTTCCTAGCGGGAGCCTTACAGAATGAGCAGTTCTTC. The gene calls are TRBV7-3 and TRBJ2-1, with 10 bases that match TRBD2. Germline loops: CDR1 SGHTA, CDR2 FQGTGA. CDR3 length: 16 residues. The trim removed 3 bases at V and 7 bases at J, leaving 9 bases unmatched. The full variable domain, completed using reference TRBV7-3 and TRBJ2-1, is GAGVSQTPSNKVTEKGKYVELRCDPISGHTALYWYRQSLGQGPEFLIYFQGTGAADDSGLPNDRFFAVRPEGSVSTLKIQRTERGDSAVYLCASSFLAGALQNEQFFGPGTRLTVL.